One and the same sample provided the 21 T cell receptor beta chains below, sequenced in a study of T cell repertoires in cytomegalovirus infection. TCRdb reanalysed the reads using MiXCR and keeps one entry per CDR3 protein. The repertoire consists of under 350,000 distinct CDR3 sequences, with around 10% occurring once and the leading ten covering less than 3%. The specimen was PBMCs. The receptor set was obtained from a human donor in good health (CMV status not recorded). Some clones in this sample may be carry-over from other donors' samples.

The CDR3 DNA reads as TGTGCCAGCAGCCGGAATAGGCAGAACATTCAGTACTTC. This codes for CASSRNRQNIQYF. The chain has TRBV7-2 and TRBJ2-4; D is ambiguous. The germline CDR1 and CDR2 sequences are SGHTA and FQGNSA. CDR3 size: 13 residues. Trimming cost V 5 bases and J 7 bases, with 12 bases left between them.

This chain uses TRBV6-6 with TRBJ1-2; 11 nucleotides align to TRBD1. V dropped 3 bases and J dropped 4; count of bases not matched to a gene: 4. The V gene's germline CDR1 is MNHNY and CDR2 SVGAGI (reference sequence). This CDR3 has 15 residues. In DNA form, the CDR3 reads TGTGCCAGCAGTTATAGGACAGGGGGCATCTATGGCTACACCTTC. This encodes CASSYRTGGIYGYTF.

This clonotype was found many times. The chain uses TRBV7-2 and TRBJ2-5; no clear D gene. Per the germline V gene, CDR1 is SGHTA and CDR2 is FQGNSA. The germline V and J ends were trimmed by 1 base and 2 bases, with 11 bases remaining between them. There are 15 residues in the CDR3. CDR3 DNA sequence: TGTGCCAGCAGCTTAGGTCGAGCCCTTCAAGAGACCCAGTACTTC. This codes for CASSLGRALQETQYF.

The CDR3 nucleotides are TGCAGTGCTCGACTAGCGGGGGACAGCACAGATACGCAGTATTTT. Translation: CSARLAGDSTDTQYF. The chain joins TRBV20-1 to TRBJ2-3; 12 nucleotides line up with TRBD2. This CDR3 spans 15 amino acids. Trimming removed 5 bases from V and 0 bases from J; junction bases left unmatched: 3. The germline V gene has CDR1 DFQATT and CDR2 SNEGSKA (reference sequence).

This clonotype was seen at least ten times. The chain uses TRBV7-2 and TRBJ2-5, with D possibly matching TRBD1 (5 bases). The CDR3 is 17 amino acids. The germline CDR1 and CDR2 sequences are SGHTA and FQGNSA. Trimming removed 3 bases from V and 2 bases from J, with 19 bases in between. The CDR3 coding sequence is TGTGCCAGCAGCTTGTGGGCACCTCGACAGCTGCAAGAGACCCAGTACTTC. Protein product: CASSLWAPRQLQETQYF.

This clonotype was observed at least ten times. This chain links TRBV7-9 with TRBJ1-1; D not resolved. Trimming left V 4 bases short and J 3 bases short, with 15 bases between. Germline CDR1 is SEHNR and CDR2 is FQNEAQ (reference sequence). CDR3 length: 15 amino acids. The CDR3 DNA sequence: TGTGCCAGCAGCTCAAGCGGCACTATACACACTGAAGCTTTCTTT. Translating gives CASSSSGTIHTEAFF.

This clonotype was recorded a few times. This chain joins TRBV6-5 and TRBJ1-3; D is perhaps TRBD1 (6 bases). Germline loops: CDR1 MNHEY, CDR2 SVGAGI. V was trimmed by 2 bases and J by 2 bases, leaving 13 bases between them. This CDR3 has 16 amino acids. CDR3 protein: CASSYTPDSTGNTIYF. The CDR3 DNA is TGTGCCAGCAGTTACACCCCGGACAGTACTGGAAACACCATATATTTT.

The sample holds a few counts of this clonotype. The V call is TRBV5-4, the J call TRBJ2-7; 10 nucleotides match TRBD1. Looked up from germline, CDR1 is SGHNT and CDR2 is YYREEE (reference sequence). J lost 0 bases, V lost 4 bases, and 7 bases had no gene match. This CDR3 is 16 amino acids long. The CDR3 DNA reads TGTGCCAGCAGCGAGGGCCGGGACAGGGGCTCCTACGAGCAGTACTTC. Translation gives CASSEGRDRGSYEQYF.

This clonotype was counted at least ten times. The rearrangement links TRBV6-2 or TRBV6-3 to TRBJ1-1; D perhaps matches TRBD1 (5 bases). The V gene's germline CDR1 is MNHEY and CDR2 SVGEGT. The CDR3 length is 15 residues. V was trimmed by 6 bases and J by 8 bases, leaving 22 bases between them. The CDR3 nucleotides read TGTGCCAGCAGCCGGGACTTCGGGTTCCAGGTGGAAGCTTTCTTT. Its translation is CASSRDFGFQVEAFF.

In its sample, this clonotype was seen many times. The V call is TRBV11-1, the J call TRBJ1-1, with TRBD1 identical over 7 bases. CDR1 and CDR2 (germline): SGHAT, FQDESV (reference sequence). The CDR3 runs to 15 residues. After removal of 3 bases from V and 1 base from J, the junction contained 5 bases not matched to a gene. The CDR3 bases are TGTGCCAGCAGCTTTAGACAGGGCGGGAACACTGAAGCTTTCTTT. The encoded protein is CASSFRQGGNTEAFF. The full variable domain, in which reference TRBV11-1 and TRBJ1-1 provide the parts outside the CDR3, is EAEVAQSPRYKITEKSQAVAFWCDPISGHATLYWYRQILGQGPELLVQFQDESVVDDSQLPKDRFSAERLKGVDSTLKIQPAELGDSAMYLCASSFRQGGNTEAFFGQGTRLTVV.

The V call is TRBV20-1, the J call TRBJ1-6; 7 bases are shared with TRBD1. The CDR3 contains 16 residues. Germline V gives CDR1 DFQATT, CDR2 SNEGSKA (reference sequence). With V trimmed by 5 bases and J by 6 bases, 13 bases remained unmatched. The chain's CDR3 is CSAPRAGGAFNSPLHF. CDR3 nucleotides: TGCAGTGCTCCCAGGGCAGGGGGGGCCTTTAATTCACCCCTCCACTTT.

Ten or more counts support this clonotype. The J gene is TRBJ2-4, the V gene TRBV6-2 or TRBV6-3; 10 nucleotides match TRBD2. The CDR3 has 14 residues. Germline values: CDR1 MNHEY, CDR2 SVGEGT. The V and J ends lost 7 bases and 9 bases, in that order; junction bases with no gene match: 9. Here the CDR3 reads CASNSGGPPGIQYF. DNA for the CDR3: TGTGCCAGCAATAGCGGGGGGCCCCCGGGCATTCAGTACTTC.

This chain's CDR3 is CASSYEPYGGHEQFF. The CDR3 nucleotides are TGTGCCAGCAGTTACGAACCGTATGGGGGGCATGAGCAGTTCTTC. The V gene is TRBV6-5, the J gene TRBJ2-1; either TRBD1 or TRBD2 may fit D (6 bases each). Deletions cut 2 bases from V and 8 bases from J, with 16 bases between. The germline V gene encodes CDR1 MNHEY and CDR2 SVGAGI. The CDR3 totals 15 residues.

This clonotype was counted many times. This rearrangement joins TRBV11-1 to TRBJ2-1, with 7 bases that match TRBD2. Germline loops: CDR1 SGHAT, CDR2 FQDESV (reference sequence). The length of the CDR3 is 15 residues. V was pared by 4 bases and J by 6 bases, with 9 bases of the junction left unmatched. The DNA of the CDR3 is TGTGCCAGCAGCTCTGCTAGCGGAGGTCCCAATGAGCAGTTCTTC. It is translated as CASSSASGGPNEQFF.

There are many counts of this clonotype. The chain employs TRBV7-6 and TRBJ2-2; D ambiguous. The germline V gene encodes CDR1 SGHVS and CDR2 FNYEAQ. This CDR3 contains 14 residues. V was clipped by 3 bases and J by 2 bases, with 7 bases between them. The CDR3 spells CASSFSTNTGELFF. For the CDR3, the DNA is TGTGCCAGCAGCTTCTCAACAAACACCGGGGAGCTGTTTTTT.

This clonotype was counted many times. The rearrangement links TRBV29-1 to TRBJ1-1; 7 nucleotides agree with TRBD1. Germline assignment: CDR1 SQVTM and CDR2 ANQGSEA. With 3 bases clipped from V and 6 bases from J, the junction kept 7 bases outside the gene matches. The CDR3 sequence is 13 residues long. CDR3 protein: CSVETGSLSEAFF. The CDR3 region has the DNA TGCAGCGTTGAGACAGGGTCACTTTCTGAAGCTTTCTTT.

J is TRBJ1-1 and V is TRBV20-1; D is unclear. Germline-derived CDR1 and CDR2 are DFQATT and SNEGSKA (reference sequence). This CDR3 has 16 amino acids. V lost 0 bases to trimming and J lost 1 base, with 15 bases between them. The CDR3, as DNA: TGCAGTGCTAGAGATTTTAGGTCGGCGGGGAACACTGAAGCTTTCTTT. Translated: CSARDFRSAGNTEAFF.

This clonotype was seen repeatedly, ten times or more. The chain's CDR3 is CASSSPGQADTEAFF. The DNA for the CDR3 is TGTGCCAGCAGTTCCCCCGGACAGGCTGACACTGAAGCTTTCTTT. The genes are TRBV6-1 and TRBJ1-1, with TRBD1 matching 7 bases. CDR3 length equals 15 residues. CDR1 and CDR2 from the germline V gene are MNHNS and SASEGT. Trimming took 5 bases from V and 3 from J; bases not matched to a gene: 9.

This clonotype was seen many times. This rearrangement joins TRBV7-9 to TRBJ1-2; TRBD1 might be the D (6 bases). The V end lost 7 bases, the J end lost 4 bases, and 13 bases lay between the germline ends. The germline V gene has CDR1 SEHNR and CDR2 FQNEAQ (reference sequence). This CDR3 comprises 13 residues. Written as DNA, the CDR3 is TGTGCCAGCACCCGACAGGTCCCCTATGGCTACACCTTC. Amino acid sequence: CASTRQVPYGYTF. The variable domain in full, with the rest retrieved from reference TRBV7-9 and TRBJ1-2, is DTGVSQNPRHKITKRGQNVTFRCDPISEHNRLYWYRQTLGQGPEFLTYFQNEAQLEKSRLLSDRFSAERPKGSFSTLEIQRTEQGDSAMYLCASTRQVPYGYTFGSGTRLTVV.

This clonotype turned up a few times. The V call is TRBV20-1, the J call TRBJ2-7; TRBD1 matches 8 bases. The germline gives CDR1 DFQATT, CDR2 SNEGSKA (reference sequence). With V trimmed by 5 bases and J by 5 bases, 14 bases remained unmatched. The CDR3 contains 15 residues. The CDR3 DNA follows: TGCAGTGCTTCTACCTCAGGGGGCGGTAGGAACGAGCAGTACTTC. Translated, it gives CSASTSGGGRNEQYF.

In its sample, this clonotype was seen many times. The rearrangement uses TRBV11-1 and TRBJ2-2; D is uncertain. Trimming took off 0 bases at V and 6 bases at J, with 11 bases between the two ends. CDR1 and CDR2 (germline): SGHAT, FQDESV (reference sequence). The CDR3 spans 15 residues. The CDR3 sequence: CASSLAPSVAGELFF. CDR3 DNA sequence: TGTGCCAGCAGCTTAGCGCCCAGTGTGGCCGGGGAGCTGTTTTTT.